Listed below are T cell receptor beta chains from one sample, sequenced in a study of Tregs in tolerant kidney transplant recipients. Sequenced by immunoSEQ multiplex PCR; TCRdb stores in-frame clones only, minus some. In the table there are 90,000 to 120,000 clones, 90% of which are singletons. The sequences come from CD4+ T cells from blood, collected before the transplant. These receptors came from a human donor who received a combined kidney and bone marrow transplant. Both conserved end residues are part of each CDR3. D genes are given only for firm matches. Expanded clones are given a class, and other clones once, few, many or no size at all.

NA TRBJ1-3 NA TRBV18 TGTGCCAGCTCACCACCGGACAGTTTGGGTTCTGGAAACACCATATATTTT CASSPPDSLGSGNTIYF
TRBD1 TRBJ2-5 NA TRBV6-5 TGTGCCAGCAGAAGACAGGGAGAGGAGACCCAGTACTTC CASRRQGEETQYF
TRBD1 TRBJ1-5 few TRBV6-5 TGTGCCACCTCCCGACAGGGGTCGGGCAATCAGCCCCAGCATTTT CATSRQGSGNQPQHF
NA TRBJ2-1 NA TRBV9 TGTGCCAGCAGCGTAGAGATTAGAACGAATGAGCAGTTCTTC CASSVEIRTNEQFF
NA TRBJ2-1 NA TRBV5-1 TGCGCCAGCAGCGGCGGGGCCTACAATGAGCAGTTCTTC CASSGGAYNEQFF
NA TRBJ1-2 NA TRBV2 TGTGCCAGCACGGAGAGTAACTATGGCTACACCTTC CASTESNYGYTF
NA TRBJ2-5 once TRBV7-2 TGTGCCAGCACCAAGGGGCAGGGGCCGCAAGAGACCCAGTACTTC CASTKGQGPQETQYF
TRBD1 TRBJ1-5 few TRBV5-1 TGCGCCAGCAGCTTGAGTCCGACAGGGGGCGGTCAGCCCCAGCATTTT CASSLSPTGGGQPQHF
NA TRBJ1-4 NA TRBV11-2 TGTGCCAGCAGCCTCAGGTCAGGGCTTAATGAAAAACTGTTTTTT CASSLRSGLNEKLFF
NA TRBJ1-3 NA TRBV7-9 TGTGCCAGCAGCTTAGGAACAGCAAACACCATATATTTT CASSLGTANTIYF
TRBD1 TRBJ1-3 once TRBV5-5 TGTGCCAGCAGCCAAGCAGGGGGTGGAAACACCATATATTTT CASSQAGGGNTIYF
TRBD2 TRBJ2-5 NA TRBV10-3 TGTGCCATCAGAGGCGGACTAGTGGGCGGAGAGACCCAGTACTTC CAIRGGLVGGETQYF
TRBD2 TRBJ2-1 NA TRBV19 TGTGCCAGTAGTACCCTAGCGGGAGGGTCGTTTGAGCAGTTCTTC CASSTLAGGSFEQFF
NA TRBJ2-3 NA TRBV10-1 TGCGCCAGCAGTGAGGGGACTAGCACAGATACGCAGTATTTT CASSEGTSTDTQYF
NA TRBJ2-1 few TRBV10-3 TGTGCCATCAGCCCCGACTCTTACAATGAGCAGTTCTTC CAISPDSYNEQFF
TRBD1 TRBJ1-1 NA TRBV27 TGTGCCAGCAGGCCGGGACAGGGAATGAGGACGAACACTGAAGCTTTCTTT CASRPGQGMRTNTEAFF
TRBD2 TRBJ2-7 once TRBV10-1 TGCGCCAGCAGTGAATGGGGACTAGCGGAGATCTACGAGCAGTACTTC CASSEWGLAEIYEQYF
NA TRBJ1-2 NA TRBV6-4 TGTGCCAGCATCCGGGAGTACTTC CASIREYF
TRBD1 TRBJ1-2 NA TRBV5-1 TGCGCCAGCAGTTTAGTCCAGGGGGACTATGGCTACACCTTC CASSLVQGDYGYTF
TRBD2 TRBJ2-2 NA TRBV29-1 TGCAGCGCCGGGGGACTAGCGGGGGCCTTGAACACCGGGGAGCTGTTTTTT CSAGGLAGALNTGELFF
TRBD2 TRBJ2-7 NA TRBV5-4 TGTGCCAGCAGCCAGACGGGAGCGGGAGGCCGGTACGAGCAGTACTTC CASSQTGAGGRYEQYF
NA TRBJ2-7 NA TRBV13 TGTGCCAGCAGCTTCTCAGGGAGGACTAACTACGAGCAGTACTTC CASSFSGRTNYEQYF
NA TRBJ2-1 NA TRBV18 TGTGCCAGCTCACCAGCAGGGGCGCTTTACAATGAGCAGTTCTTC CASSPAGALYNEQFF
NA TRBJ1-3 NA TRBV7-8 TGTGCCAGCAGCTTATCCCAGACTGGAAACACCATATATTTT CASSLSQTGNTIYF
TRBD2 TRBJ2-5 NA TRBV6-6 TGTGCCAGCAGCCGCGGGACTAGCGGCCAAGAGACCCAGTACTTC CASSRGTSGQETQYF
NA TRBJ1-5 NA TRBV20-1 TGCAGTGCCCAGGATCAGCCCCAGCATTTT CSAQDQPQHF
NA TRBJ1-1 NA TRBV28 TGTGCCAGCACCCCGGGACAAGGGAACACTGAAGCTTTCTTT CASTPGQGNTEAFF
TRBD2 TRBJ2-5 NA TRBV7-2 TGTGCCAGCAGCCGTGGGACTAGCGGGGCCCAAGAGACCCAGTACTTC CASSRGTSGAQETQYF
TRBD1 TRBJ2-3 once TRBV6-4 TGTGCCAGCAGCCCGGGACAGTCCACAGATACGCAGTATTTT CASSPGQSTDTQYF
NA TRBJ1-1 NA TRBV7-2 TGTGCCAGCAGCGTCCAGGGTATAGCTTTCTTT CASSVQGIAFF
NA TRBJ1-2 NA TRBV6-5 TGTGCCAGCAGTCCGTCCCTGGTGGTGAGTGGCTACACCTTC CASSPSLVVSGYTF
TRBD2 TRBJ2-7 once TRBV30 TGTGCCTGGTCTCCGGGAGGAGGCTCCTACGAGCAGTACTTC CAWSPGGGSYEQYF
NA TRBJ1-3 NA TRBV6-1 TGTGCCAGCAGTACAGGGTCAAACACCATATATTTT CASSTGSNTIYF
TRBD1 TRBJ2-7 NA TRBV6-5 TGTGCCAGCAGCCTCGGACAGGGGGAAACCTACGAGCAGTACTTC CASSLGQGETYEQYF
NA TRBJ2-5 NA TRBV6-6 TGTGCCAGCAGTTACTGGCTCCAAGAGACCCAGTACTTC CASSYWLQETQYF
TRBD2 TRBJ2-5 NA TRBV5-4 TGTGCCAGCAGCGGGCCTAGCGGGGGGGCCGTCGGAAAGACCCAGTACTTC CASSGPSGGAVGKTQYF
TRBD2 TRBJ2-2 NA TRBV19 TGTGCCAGTAGTAATCTAGGGACTAGGATCACCGGGGAGCTGTTTTTT CASSNLGTRITGELFF
TRBD1 TRBJ2-6 NA TRBV7-8 TGTGCCAGCAGCTTAGGATGGGGACAGGGGGCTTCTGGGGCCAACGTCCTGACTTTC CASSLGWGQGASGANVLTF
NA TRBJ1-2 NA TRBV15 TGTGCCACCAGCAGAGATCGGGTTAACTATGGCTACACCTTC CATSRDRVNYGYTF
NA TRBJ2-5 NA TRBV25-1 TGTGCCAGCACGACTAGTAGAGAGACCCAGTACTTC CASTTSRETQYF
TRBD2 TRBJ2-7 NA TRBV27 TGTGCCAGCAGTTTAAGGGCCGGGGGGATTTCCTACGAGCAGTACTTC CASSLRAGGISYEQYF
TRBD1 TRBJ1-2 NA TRBV19 TGTGCCAGTACCAAAACAGGGGGCCCCTATGGCTACACCTTC CASTKTGGPYGYTF
NA TRBJ1-2 NA TRBV7-9 TGTGCCAGCAGCCCCATCGGAGATAACTATGGCTACACCTTC CASSPIGDNYGYTF
NA TRBJ2-5 few TRBV19 TGTGCCAGTAGTTGGTCCACGTCGAGGGAGACCCAGTACTTC CASSWSTSRETQYF
NA TRBJ1-3 NA TRBV2 TGTGCCAGCAAGTACTATACTGGAAACACCATATATTTT CASKYYTGNTIYF
NA TRBJ1-4 few TRBV2 TGTGCCAGCAAGGGGGGGAGTGGAGAAAAACTGTTTTTT CASKGGSGEKLFF
NA TRBJ2-1 once TRBV27 TGTGCCAGCAGTTTATCGGCCAGGGGTACCTACAATGAGCAGTTCTTC CASSLSARGTYNEQFF
NA TRBJ2-7 NA TRBV11-2 TGTGCCAGCAGCTTAGGGGACTTTAGGGGCGAGCAGTACTTC CASSLGDFRGEQYF
TRBD1 TRBJ2-5 NA TRBV9 TGTGCCAGCAGCGTAGGGACAGGACAAGAGACCCAGTACTTC CASSVGTGQETQYF
TRBD2 TRBJ2-3 NA TRBV9 TGTGCCAGCAGCGTAGGCTCGTCGGGGGGAGATACGCAGTATTTT CASSVGSSGGDTQYF